This record concerns one TCR beta chain sequence. The source of the sample is a study of glioma-infiltrating T cells. Using RNA template, CDR3s of TCR alpha and beta were amplified with iRepertoire arm-PCR. Input was roughly 85-450 ng of tissue mRNA or PBMC total RNA. TCRdb used MiXCR to reprocess the multiplex PCR reads, holding one entry per CDR3 protein. Of tens of thousands of distinct CDR3 sequences in the sample, 35% to 45% were seen once. The germline gives CDR1 SQVTM, CDR2 ANQGSEA. Trimming took 4 bases from V and 8 from J, leaving 12 bases between them. The CDR3 has 12 residues. This chain joins TRBV29-1 and TRBJ2-1; no clear D. The sample comprised glioma tissue, nonneoplastic brain tissue, or PBMCs (not recorded which). This TCR derives from a human donor with low-grade glioma or glioblastoma, undergoing nonglioma brain surgery, or in good health (not recorded which). The CDR3 nucleotides read TGCAGCGTTGTAACGCAGATGCATGAGCAGTTCTTC. Protein: CSVVTQMHEQFF.